The T cell receptor beta chain described here comes from a study of blood T cell repertoires in COVID-19. Repertoires were generated with immunoSEQ multiplex PCR, while TCRdb's copy carries only in-frame clones and drops some. Of roughly 140,000 clones in the sample, around 80% were seen once. With regard to this clone: The sample carries other DNA sequences with the same CDR3.

The germline V gene encodes CDR1 GTSNPN and CDR2 SVGIG (reference sequence). Between the trimmed V and J ends, which lost 3 bases and 2 bases, there was a span of 8 bases. The CDR3 runs 13 residues. The V gene is TRBV30, the J gene TRBJ1-3; perhaps TRBD1 as D (5 bases). The sample was peripheral blood. This sequence originates from a woman aged 45 to 65 in a cohort sampled during active or convalescent COVID-19. In DNA, the CDR3 is TGTGCCTGGAGCACAGGCGCTGGAAACACCATATATTTT. As protein: CAWSTGAGNTIYF. The variable domain in full, with the rest retrieved from reference TRBV30 and TRBJ1-3, is SQTIHQWPATLVQPVGSPLSLECTVEGTSNPNLYWYRQAAGRGLQLLFYSVGIGQISSEVPQNLSASRPQDRQFILSSKKLLLSDSGFYLCAWSTGAGNTIYFGEGSWLTVV.